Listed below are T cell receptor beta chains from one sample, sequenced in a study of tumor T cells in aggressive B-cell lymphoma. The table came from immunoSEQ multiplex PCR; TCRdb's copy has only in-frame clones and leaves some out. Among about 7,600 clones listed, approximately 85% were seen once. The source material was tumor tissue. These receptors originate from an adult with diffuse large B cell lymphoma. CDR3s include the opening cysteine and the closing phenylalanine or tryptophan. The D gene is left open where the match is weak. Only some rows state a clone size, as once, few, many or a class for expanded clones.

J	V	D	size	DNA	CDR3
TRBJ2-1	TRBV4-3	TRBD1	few	TGCGCCAGCAGCCAAGCCACAGGGGCCTACAATGAGCAGTTCTTC	CASSQATGAYNEQFF
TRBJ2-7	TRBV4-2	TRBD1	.	TGTGCCAGCAGCCAAGACCTAAACAGGGGGAGCTCCTACGAGCAGTACTTC	CASSQDLNRGSSYEQYF
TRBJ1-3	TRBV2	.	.	TGTGCCAGCAGTATAGATCAGGGTGCAGGAAACACCATATATTTT	CASSIDQGAGNTIYF
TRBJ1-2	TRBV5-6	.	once	TGTGCCAGCAGCACCCTTTTGCGTGGCTACACCTTC	CASSTLLRGYTF
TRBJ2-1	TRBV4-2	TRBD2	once	TGTGCCAGCAGCCAAGATTTTAGCGGGCTCTCCTACAATGAGCAGTTCTTC	CASSQDFSGLSYNEQFF
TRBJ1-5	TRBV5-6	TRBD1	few	TGTGCCAGCAGCTTGGATTGGACAGGGAATCAGCCCCAGCATTTT	CASSLDWTGNQPQHF
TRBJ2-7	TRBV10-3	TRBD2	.	TGTGCCATCAGTGAGTCGGGGTCTAGCGGATCCTACGAGCAGTACTTC	CAISESGSSGSYEQYF
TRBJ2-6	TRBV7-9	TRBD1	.	TGTGCCAGCAGCACAGGGGGGCCTTCTGGGGCCAACGTCCTGACTTTC	CASSTGGPSGANVLTF
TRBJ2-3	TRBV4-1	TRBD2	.	TGCGCCAGCAGCCAAACTAGCGGGGGGGCAGTGGATACGCAGTATTTT	CASSQTSGGAVDTQYF
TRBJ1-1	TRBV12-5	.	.	TGTGCTAGTGGTTTTCAGGTGAACACTGAAGCTTTCTTT	CASGFQVNTEAFF
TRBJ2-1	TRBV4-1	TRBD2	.	TGCGCCAGCAGCCTAGATAGTGGTAGCGGGTATCGTGAGCAGTTCTTC	CASSLDSGSGYREQFF
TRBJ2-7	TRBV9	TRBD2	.	TGTGCCAGCAGCGGCGGGGGGAGCTCCTACGAGCAGTACTTC	CASSGGGSSYEQYF
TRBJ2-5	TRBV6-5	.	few	TGTGCCAGCAGTGGTTCGGGGACCCAGTACTTC	CASSGSGTQYF
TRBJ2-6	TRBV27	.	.	TGTGCCAGCAGTTTCCGTTTCTCTGGGGCCAACGTCCTGACTTTC	CASSFRFSGANVLTF
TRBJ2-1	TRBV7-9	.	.	TGTGCCAGCAGCTCGACAGATACGAGGTTAAATTACAATGAGCAGTTCTTC	CASSSTDTRLNYNEQFF
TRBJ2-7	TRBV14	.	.	TGTGCCAGCAGCCAAGTAAGGGGTTCAGCCTACGAGCAGTACTTC	CASSQVRGSAYEQYF
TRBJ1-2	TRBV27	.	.	TGTGCCAGTAGTTTCGGGGAGGGGACGGGGGGCTACACCTTC	CASSFGEGTGGYTF
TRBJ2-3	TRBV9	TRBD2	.	TGTGCCAGCAGCGTAGTAGGACTAGCTGTTCCTGGCACAGATACGCAGTATTTT	CASSVVGLAVPGTDTQYF
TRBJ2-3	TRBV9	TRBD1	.	TGTGCCAGCAGCGTAGATGGGCAGGGGGCCGGAGATACGCAGTATTTT	CASSVDGQGAGDTQYF
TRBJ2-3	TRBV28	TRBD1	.	TGTGCCAGCAGTTTAAGCCGGGACAGGGAGGGAGATACGCAGTATTTT	CASSLSRDREGDTQYF
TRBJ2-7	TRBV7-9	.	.	TGTGCCAGCGGAAAAGGGGACGAGCAGTACTTC	CASGKGDEQYF
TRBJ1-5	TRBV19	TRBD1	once	TGTGCTGGAGGGGGCGGGAATCAGCCCCAGCATTTT	CAGGGGNQPQHF
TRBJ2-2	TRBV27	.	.	TGTGCCAGCAGCGTTGCTAGGGAGTTCGGGGAGCTGTTTTTT	CASSVAREFGELFF
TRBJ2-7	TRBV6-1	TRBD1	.	TGTGCCAGCATCGAAGTGGGACAGGGGGGCTACGAGCAGTACTTC	CASIEVGQGGYEQYF
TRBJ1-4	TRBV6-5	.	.	TGTGCCAGCCGGGACATCCGGGACGAAAAACTGTTTTTT	CASRDIRDEKLFF
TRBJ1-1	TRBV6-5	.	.	TGTGCCAGCATTACTACCGGGACACAGAACACTGAAGCTTTCTTT	CASITTGTQNTEAFF
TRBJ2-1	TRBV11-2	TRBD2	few	TGTGCCAGCAGCTTAGTGACGGGAGGGCCGGGCTCCTACAATGAGCAGTTCTTC	CASSLVTGGPGSYNEQFF
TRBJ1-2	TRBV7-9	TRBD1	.	TGTGCCAGCACTGCAGGGGGCTATGGCTACACCTTC	CASTAGGYGYTF
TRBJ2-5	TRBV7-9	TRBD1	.	TGTGCCAGCAGCCTTGGACAGGGGGCGGGAGAGACCCAGTACTTC	CASSLGQGAGETQYF
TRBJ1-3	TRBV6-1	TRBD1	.	TGTGCCAGCAGTGAACAGGGGGGTACTGGAAACACCATATATTTT	CASSEQGGTGNTIYF
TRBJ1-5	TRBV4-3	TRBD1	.	TGCGCCAGCAGCCAAGGGACAGGGAGTGACCAGCCCCAGCATTTT	CASSQGTGSDQPQHF
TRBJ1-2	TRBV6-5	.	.	TGTGCCAGCAGTTACGGACAGCCCTATGGCTACACCTTC	CASSYGQPYGYTF
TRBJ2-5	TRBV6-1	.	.	TGTGCCAGCAGATGGGTACAGCGGCTACAAGAGACCCAGTACTTC	CASRWVQRLQETQYF
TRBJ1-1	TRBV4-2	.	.	TGTGCCAGCAGCCCCGTCGGGGCTGAAGCTTTCTTT	CASSPVGAEAFF
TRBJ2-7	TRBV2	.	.	TGTGCCAGCAGTGAAGTTCCAGGCACCTACGAGCAGTACTTC	CASSEVPGTYEQYF
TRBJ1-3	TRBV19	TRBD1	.	TGTGCCAGTAGTAATCAGGGGGCTACTGGAAACACCATATATTTT	CASSNQGATGNTIYF
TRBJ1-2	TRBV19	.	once	TGTGCCAGTAGGACAGGTGCTGAAAGCTACACCTTC	CASRTGAESYTF
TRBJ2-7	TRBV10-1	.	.	TGCGTCAGCAGTCGGACGGAGGCAACCTACGAGCAGTACTTC	CVSSRTEATYEQYF
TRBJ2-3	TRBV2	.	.	TGTGCCAGCACCGAAGCAGGGGAACACGGTACGCAGTATTTT	CASTEAGEHGTQYF
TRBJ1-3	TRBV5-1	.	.	TGCGCCAGCAGCCCAGACGGGGTCTCTGGAAACACCATATATTTT	CASSPDGVSGNTIYF
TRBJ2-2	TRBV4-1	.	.	TGCGCCAGCAGCCAAGATCCCGCGGGGTCTGGGGAGCTGTTTTTT	CASSQDPAGSGELFF